The clone carrying this TCR beta chain was found many times. Germline CDR1 is MNHEY and CDR2 is SMNVEV (reference sequence). Trimming pared 5 bases from V and 4 bases from J, leaving 14 bases between. This CDR3 has 14 residues. The source of the sample is a study of early T cells in non-severe SARS-CoV-2 infection. At the level of the study: Chains stayed unpaired after sequencing of bulk RNA from unsorted whole blood.

Individual cDNA molecules received unique molecular identifiers. Using its own MiXCR run on the 5' RACE reads, TCRdb lists one record per CDR3 protein. This sample carries under 70,000 distinct CDR3 sequences, roughly 12% of them seen once, and the ten largest clones take around 4.5%. The sample comprised whole blood. The rearrangement joins TRBV27 to TRBJ1-2; D is unresolved. This TCR derives from an adult who was a healthcare worker with PCR-confirmed SARS-CoV-2 infection or an uninfected control (not recorded which). The CDR3 spells CASSPAGLIYGYTF. The CDR3, as DNA: TGTGCCAGCAGTCCCGCCGGACTAATCTATGGCTACACCTTC.